The 15 T cell receptor beta chains given below trace back to one sample, sequenced in a study of OX40 agonist ivuxolimab in advanced cancers. Here immunoSEQ multiplex PCR was the method, and the copy in TCRdb shows in-frame clones only, minus some. The sample carries under 100,000 clones, nearly 90% recorded once. Sequences were derived from CD4+ or CD8+ T cells sorted from blood, sampled in a trial of the OX40 agonist ivuxolimab. These receptors all stem from an adult with an advanced solid tumor such as melanoma, head and neck, liver or kidney cancer.

V and J are TRBV28 and TRBJ2-1; 12 bases are a match to TRBD2. From germline, CDR1 is MDHEN and CDR2 SYDVKM. V shed 5 bases and J 5 bases; nucleotides not matched to a gene: 7. The CDR3 extends over 16 amino acids. The chain's CDR3 is CASSGSTSGRNNEQFF. DNA of the CDR3: TGTGCCAGCAGTGGGTCTACTAGCGGGAGGAACAATGAGCAGTTCTTC. Together with reference TRBV28 and TRBJ2-1, the CDR3 gives the full variable domain: DVKVTQSSRYLVKRTGEKVFLECVQDMDHENMFWYRQDPGLGLRLIYFSYDVKMKEKGDIPEGYSVSREKKERFSLILESASTNQTSMYLCASSGSTSGRNNEQFFGPGTRLTVL.

The V call is TRBV5-4, the J call TRBJ1-5, with TRBD1 as a possible D gene (5 bases). With 4 bases removed from V and 4 bases from J, the gap between germline ends came to 9 bases. The CDR3 extends over 13 amino acids. Germline loops: CDR1 SGHNT, CDR2 YYREEE (reference sequence). The CDR3 DNA is TGTGCCAGCAGCCCGGGGGTAAATCAGCCCCAGCATTTT. Translation: CASSPGVNQPQHF.

The chain's CDR3 is CASSLVGLAGSTDTQYF. CDR3 coding DNA: TGTGCCAGCAGCTTGGTCGGACTAGCGGGGAGCACAGATACGCAGTATTTT. This chain uses TRBV5-4 with TRBJ2-3; 12 nucleotides align to TRBD2. The CDR3 covers 17 residues. Trimming at V came to 0 bases and at J to 0 bases, leaving 2 bases not matched to a gene. The V gene's germline CDR1 is SGHNT and CDR2 YYREEE (reference sequence).

The chain has TRBV6-5 and TRBJ2-7; D may be TRBD2 (5 bases). The CDR3 extends over 15 amino acids. The V end lost 3 bases, the J end lost 3 bases, and 15 bases lay between the germline ends. The V gene's germline CDR1 is MNHEY and CDR2 SVGAGI. CDR3 nucleotide sequence: TGTGCCAGCAGTTATCGGGCCGAGGGTAGCTACGAGCAGTACTTC. This translates into CASSYRAEGSYEQYF.

A remark on this clone: Different DNA sequences within this sample yield the same CDR3. The chain links TRBV27 to TRBJ2-5, with 14 bases lining up with TRBD2. V lost 5 bases, J lost 5 bases, and 4 bases stayed unmatched. Germline values: CDR1 MNHEY, CDR2 SMNVEV (reference sequence). CDR3 length: 15 amino acids. This CDR3 is CASSLGLAGVETQYF. CDR3 nucleotide sequence: TGTGCCAGCAGTCTGGGACTAGCGGGAGTCGAGACCCAGTACTTC.

The rearrangement joins TRBV2 to TRBJ2-2, with TRBD1 as a possible D gene (5 bases). The CDR3 has 14 amino acids. The V end was cut by 7 bases, the J end by 1 base, with 10 bases between. The germline CDR1 and CDR2 sequences are SNHLY and FYNNEI. In DNA, the CDR3 is TGTGCCAGCACCCGAAGGGGGAACACCGGGGAGCTGTTTTTT. Translating it yields CASTRRGNTGELFF.

For this clone: Different DNA sequences within this sample yield the same CDR3. The chain uses TRBV5-1 and TRBJ2-7, with 9 bases fitting TRBD1. The CDR3 sequence is 14 residues long. The trim removed 4 bases at V and 4 bases at J, leaving 6 bases unmatched. The germline CDR1 and CDR2 sequences are SGHRS and YFSETQ. The CDR3 sequence is CASSPGTGTYEQYF. CDR3 nucleotides: TGCGCCAGCAGCCCCGGGACAGGGACATACGAGCAGTACTTC.

The chain carries TRBV5-8 and TRBJ2-3; 7 bases map to TRBD1. This CDR3 has 15 amino acids. The ends lost 4 bases at V and 0 bases at J; junction bases unmatched: 5. Germline V CDR1 and CDR2: SGHTS, YDEGEE. The CDR3 DNA reads as TGTGCCAGCAGCCCAGGGGACAGAAGCACAGATACGCAGTATTTT. Translation gives CASSPGDRSTDTQYF.

The chain uses TRBV9 and TRBJ2-7; D is unclear. Germline loops: CDR1 SGDLS, CDR2 YYNGEE. The CDR3 is 15 residues long. Trimming took 0 bases from V and 0 from J, leaving 10 bases between them. The CDR3 loop is CASSVGGRLSYEQYF. DNA of the CDR3: TGTGCCAGCAGCGTAGGCGGACGGCTCTCCTACGAGCAGTACTTC.

V and J are TRBV7-3 and TRBJ1-2; D not resolved. CDR1 and CDR2 from the germline V gene are SGHTA and FQGTGA. V lost 5 bases, J lost 3 bases, and 10 bases lay in between. This CDR3 contains 13 residues. In DNA form, the CDR3 reads TGTGCCAGCAGCGCGACAATTGACTATGGCTACACCTTC. As protein: CASSATIDYGYTF. The full variable domain, its missing parts supplied by reference TRBV7-3 and TRBJ1-2, is GAGVSQTPSNKVTEKGKYVELRCDPISGHTALYWYRQSLGQGPEFLIYFQGTGAADDSGLPNDRFFAVRPEGSVSTLKIQRTERGDSAVYLCASSATIDYGYTFGSGTRLTVV.

The chain carries TRBV19 and TRBJ2-3, with 8 bases aligning to TRBD2. This CDR3 is 16 amino acids long. J lost 2 bases, V lost 7 bases, and 11 bases had no gene match. From germline, CDR1 is LNHDA and CDR2 SQIVND (reference sequence). CDR3 region: CASTPIGGANTDTQYF. The CDR3 DNA sequence: TGTGCCAGTACCCCAATCGGGGGGGCCAACACAGATACGCAGTATTTT.

This chain links TRBV5-4 with TRBJ2-2; D may be TRBD2 (5 bases). CDR1 is SGHNT, CDR2 YYREEE, per germline (reference sequence). The CDR3 loop spans 15 amino acids. V lost 4 bases, J lost 4 bases, and 14 bases lay in between. CDR3 nucleotide sequence: TGTGCCAGCAGCAGCGTCCCGGGGATCACCGGGGAGCTGTTTTTT. It specifies CASSSVPGITGELFF.

The rearrangement joins TRBV11-3 to TRBJ2-1; 8 nucleotides align to TRBD1. Germline loops: CDR1 SGHNT, CDR2 YENEEA. Losses at the gene ends were 5 bases for V and 7 bases for J; bases not matched to a gene: 7. This CDR3 contains 14 residues. The CDR3 nucleotides are TGTGCCAGCAGCCTCGGACAGGGTCGTAATGAGCAGTTCTTC. This codes for CASSLGQGRNEQFF. Full variable domain (remainder filled in from reference TRBV11-3 and TRBJ2-1): EAGVVQSPRYKIIEKKQPVAFWCNPISGHNTLYWYLQNLGQGPELLIRYENEEAVDDSQLPKDRFSAERLKGVDSTLKIQPAELGDSAVYLCASSLGQGRNEQFFGPGTRLTVL.

This chain uses TRBV5-1 with TRBJ2-2; 10 nucleotides match TRBD2. The V gene's germline CDR1 is SGHRS and CDR2 YFSETQ. V was clipped by 4 bases and J by 6 bases; unmatched bases: 6. CDR3 length: 15 amino acids. The CDR3 reads CASSATGTSAGELFF. The CDR3 nucleotides read TGCGCCAGCAGCGCTACCGGGACTAGCGCCGGGGAGCTGTTTTTT.

V and J are TRBV9 and TRBJ2-3, with 8 bases identical to TRBD2. Germline-derived CDR1 and CDR2 are SGDLS and YYNGEE. There are 16 residues in the CDR3. V dropped 1 base and J dropped 2; count of bases not matched to a gene: 6. CDR3 nucleotides: TGTGCCAGCAGCGTAAGTGCGGGGGGCCCCACAGATACGCAGTATTTT. As protein: CASSVSAGGPTDTQYF.